This T cell receptor (beta chain) was captured in a study of beta chain features in type 1 diabetes. What was sequenced were expressed TCRB transcripts, since all of the isolated RNA had been reverse transcribed. Millions of reads, on average, came from each naive, central memory and regulatory T cell sample. TCRdb's copy holds only in-frame clones and misses some; the assay was immunoSEQ multiplex PCR. The data contain roughly 610,000 clones, less than 20% of them singletons. V was shortened by 1 base and J by 6 bases, with 13 bases between the two germline ends. The germline CDR1 and CDR2 sequences are SGHVS and FQNEAQ. CDR3 size: 15 residues.

Sequenced: naive CD4+ T cells from blood. This chain connects TRBV7-8 to TRBJ1-5, with D unresolved. This clonotype originated in a man aged 18 to 35 in good health. The CDR3: CASSLVWGIGQPQHF. CDR3 DNA sequence: TGTGCCAGCAGCTTAGTGTGGGGTATCGGTCAGCCCCAGCATTTT.